This entry features one T cell receptor (beta chain) sequence. The specificity of this receptor is unknown. Per-nucleotide qualities are absent, and no much larger clonotype sits a single base away. This entry is derived from a study of T cell responses to AZD1222 COVID-19 vaccine (dated by TCRdb to the early 2020s). Regarding the complete study: TCR sequencing covered more than 230 trial participants: 200 to 220 given two doses of AZD1222 and 26 given two doses of MenACWY control vaccine. Trial participants were enrolled into age subgroups of 18-55, 56-69 and 70-plus years, which contained about 150, 28 and 57 TCR-sequenced participants, respectively.

The CDR3 regions of human TCRbeta chains were subjected to immunosequencing. The authors' analysis ran thus. Repertoire TCRs were checked for matches against a reference library of SARS-CoV-2-specific TCRs that had been generated using the MIRA antigen-specificity platform. Breadth was defined as the fraction of unique TCRs that were SARS-CoV-2-associated. Depth was defined as the fraction of total T cells that were SARS-CoV-2-associated. Using the MIRA data, each spike-specific TCR was mapped to the spike region that the TCR reacts to and placed in a CD4 or CD8 class. Log10-transformed breadth and depth values were compared by one-way ANOVA with Sidak's multiple comparisons tests. Drawn from immuneACCESS, this table holds only the in-frame rearrangements with V and J called that TCRdb kept. Clones are partly lost; checked studies trace under half to an unresolved V gene and leave the rest unexplained. V, J and clone size are those of that table, while D and trimming were read from the DNA. For this sample there are approximately 140,000 clones; roughly 90% appear just once. Of the sample, approximately 3.4% falls within the top ten clones.

Interpreted using the paper, the time point label stands for: about 28 days (+/-7) after the second vaccine dose. AZD1222 recipients given second doses at about 4 weeks or at about 12 weeks were pooled, since spike-specific TCR depth and breadth were not found to differ between the two schedules. Vaccinee samples were obtained from the UK trials COV001 and COV002, which included a single-blind randomized controlled phase 2/3 trial of AZD1222 (ChAdOx1 nCoV-19) in healthy adults. For TCRbeta chain sequencing, PBMC samples from trial participants were taken at day 0 and at day 28 after the second dose. Broader findings and caveats from the paper: The 56-69-year group was small, and its depth increase did not reach significance, likely because of low power. Conclusions about previously exposed vaccinees are limited because only five or six AZD1222 recipients were SARS-CoV-2 seropositive at baseline. Because no day 14 peak-response samples were available, the repertoires could be characterized only after the peak T cell response. Vaccine-associated CD4 TCRs spanned the whole spike protein, with dominant responses in regions 160-218 and 743-854. After two AZD1222 doses, spike-specific TCR breadth and depth were significantly higher than at day 0 and than in MenACWY recipients. Nearly half of unique spike-specific TCRs reportedly recognized epitopes outside regions mutated in the B.1.351 and B.1.1.7 variants. Participants were mostly white British, with more females than males. The authors suggested clonal diversity may have been underestimated.

This sample comprised peripheral blood, obtained 28 days after the second AZD1222 dose. The clonotype originates from an adult who received the AZD1222 COVID-19 vaccine.

The CDR3 amino acid sequence is: CASSSGQGASVYGYTF. At the DNA level, the sequence is TGCGCCAGCAGCTCGGGACAGGGGGCGTCGGTCTATGGCTACACCTTC. The V gene is TRBV5-1 and the J gene is TRBJ1-2, and 12 junctional nucleotides match TRBD1. Ends trimmed: V by 3 bases, J by 4 bases; bases unmatched to a gene: 7. In the germline V gene, CDR1 corresponds to SGHRS and CDR2 to YFSETQ. The CDR3 numbers 16 residues from cysteine through phenylalanine. Only the CDR3 portion is preserved as DNA: 48 bases, with reading frame beginning at the first base.